The present T cell receptor beta chain was sequenced within a study of response to subunit inactivated influenza vaccine. Study results and caveats: After each seasonal influenza vaccination, few new T cells are recruited, the authors suggested.

This clonotype was observed at least ten times. Its antigen is still unknown. TCRdb independently ran MiXCR on the RT-PCR reads; one entry per CDR3 protein. Of around 480,000 distinct CDR3 sequences in the sample, roughly 11% were seen once. The V segment lost 4 bases and the J segment 5 bases; nucleotides outside the gene matches: 6. The CDR3 runs 13 residues. Germline lookup yields CDR1 SQVTM and CDR2 ANQGSEA. The V and J genes are TRBV29-1 and TRBJ2-7; 9 bases are shared with TRBD1. The specimen comprised PBMCs from blood, sampled more than 35 days after vaccination. The clonotype was recovered from a man aged 45-65 years who received an inactivated influenza vaccine. The CDR3 DNA is TGCAGCGTTGGTACAGGGGGCTACAACGAGCAGTACTTC. This translates into CSVGTGGYNEQYF.